The source of this T cell receptor (beta chain) is a study of PD-L1 blockade in urothelial cancer. Study details: Male sex and bladder-origin urothelial cancer were recorded for about 90% of the 29 patients. Chemotherapy regimens numbering 0 to 3 had been given to patients.

Looked up from germline, CDR1 is SGHRS and CDR2 is YFSETQ. CDR3 length: 15 amino acids. V shed 3 bases and J 9 bases; nucleotides not matched to a gene: 7. Specified time point: peripheral blood 6 weeks after treatment start. Assay: immunoSEQ multiplex PCR; the TCRdb copy retains only in-frame clones and omits some. The profile shows about 120,000 clones, about 89% of them singletons. The chain uses TRBV5-1 and TRBJ2-1, with TRBD2 identical over 12 bases. The receptor's source is a man in his sixties with urothelial cancer. The sequences come from PBMCs, collected around atezolizumab (anti-PD-L1) treatment. The CDR3 DNA sequence: TGCGCCAGCAGCTCTCTAGCGGGGGGGCCGGGTGAGCAGTTCTTC. It translates to CASSSLAGGPGEQFF.